Described below is a single T cell receptor beta chain sequence and its context. Trimming took 5 bases from V and 3 from J, leaving 16 bases between them. CDR1 KGHSY and CDR2 FQNENV come from the germline V gene. There are 15 residues in the CDR3. The sample comes from a study of blood T cell repertoires in COVID-19. Sequencing was performed with immunoSEQ multiplex PCR; in TCRdb, only in-frame clones are kept and a portion is missing. The sample yields about 220,000 clones, about four fifths seen once. This TCR came from a woman aged 50 to 60 who had been exposed to COVID-19. V gene TRBV16 combines with J gene TRBJ1-1; D perhaps matches TRBD1 (5 bases). The material sequenced was PBMCs or T cells enriched from blood (not recorded which). This CDR3 reads CASSSNRGFYTEAFF. DNA for the CDR3: TGTGCCAGCAGCTCGAATCGGGGGTTCTACACTGAAGCTTTCTTT. Full variable domain (remainder filled in from reference TRBV16 and TRBJ1-1): GEEVAQTPKHLVRGEGQKAKLYCAPIKGHSYVFWYQQVLKNEFKFLISFQNENVFDETGMPKERFSAKCLPNSPCSLEIQATKLEDSAVYFCASSSNRGFYTEAFFGQGTRLTVV.